The clone carrying this T cell receptor beta chain has only a few counts. Germline CDR1 and CDR2: MDHEN and SYDVKM. The CDR3 is made up of 12 amino acids. The V gene lost 2 bases and the J gene lost 8 bases, with 9 bases spanning the gap. The sample originates from a study of cytotoxic CD8 clonotypes in ibrutinib-treated CLL. The data were produced by immunoSEQ multiplex PCR, yet TCRdb's version contains in-frame clones alone and is incomplete. The sample lists around 60,000 clones, around three fifths occurring once. The chain couples TRBV28 to TRBJ1-1; D unresolved. Sequences were derived from PBMCs, sampled after 12 months of ibrutinib treatment. The TCR originated in a human donor with chronic lymphocytic leukemia. CDR3 protein: CASSLGPPEAFF. The CDR3 DNA reads as TGTGCCAGCAGTTTAGGGCCCCCAGAAGCTTTCTTT.